The clone carrying this TCR beta chain was seen many times. The antigen is unknown. Losses at the gene ends were 3 bases for V and 7 bases for J; bases not matched to a gene: 4. The CDR3 runs to 13 residues. CDR1 SGHTA and CDR2 FQGNSA come from the germline V gene. This record comes from a study of CD8 T cells in ankylosing spondylitis. The study's findings and limits: What seemed typical of ankylosing spondylitis blood was a TCR beta motif built from several highly homologous variants.

TCRdb reanalysed the 5' RACE reads using MiXCR and keeps one entry per CDR3 protein. The table has hundreds of thousands of distinct CDR3 sequences, roughly 10% seen once. This sequence was found in a male donor with ankylosing spondylitis. The sequenced sample consisted of blood, either unsorted or a sorted T cell fraction (not recorded which). The chain recombines TRBV7-2 with TRBJ2-7, with 9 positions matching TRBD1. The CDR3 bases are TGTGCCAGCAGCTTCGGACAGGGGAGGGAGCAGTACTTC. Its translation is CASSFGQGREQYF.